The clone carrying this TCR beta chain was counted at least ten times. Its target is not known. Amplified TCR beta CDR3 regions derived from RNA transcripts. The TCR CDR3 was amplified in a first-round RT-PCR using the HTBI primer set. Using its own MiXCR run on the multiplex PCR reads, TCRdb lists one record per CDR3 protein. The table lists hundreds of thousands of distinct CDR3 sequences, roughly 15% of them singletons. This record comes from a study of T cells in Graves' hyperthyroidism and ophthalmopathy. For the study at large: Any treatment followed the collection of peripheral blood at initial diagnosis.

Germline CDR1 is GTSNPN and CDR2 is SVGIG (reference sequence). This CDR3 is 12 amino acids long. The J segment lost 4 bases and the V segment lost 0 bases, leaving 0 bases of the junction unmatched. Findings and caveats of the study: The model anticipated ophthalmopathy a median about six months pre-onset.

This chain connects TRBV30 to TRBJ2-7; 7 bases map to TRBD1. Sequenced sample: blood. The sequence was obtained from a woman between 35 and 50 years old with Graves' ophthalmopathy. CDR3 DNA sequence: TGTGCCTGGAGTGTACAGGGGTACGAGCAGTACTTC. It encodes CAWSVQGYEQYF. Drawing the rest from reference TRBV30 and TRBJ2-7, the complete variable domain is SQTIHQWPATLVQPVGSPLSLECTVEGTSNPNLYWYRQAAGRGLQLLFYSVGIGQISSEVPQNLSASRPQDRQFILSSKKLLLSDSGFYLCAWSVQGYEQYFGPGTRLTVT.